This TCR beta chain was sequenced in a study of early T cells in non-severe SARS-CoV-2 infection. As part of library construction, unique molecular identifiers were attached to individual cDNA molecules. TCRdb re-analysed the 5' RACE reads in MiXCR, keeping a single row per CDR3 protein. This sample yields 100,000 to 120,000 distinct CDR3 sequences, of which around 13% are seen a single time; approximately 4% belongs to the top ten. CDR1 is SGHRS, CDR2 YFSETQ, per germline. The CDR3 spans 16 residues. V lost 1 base to trimming and J lost 6 bases; unmatched junction nucleotides: 7. This clonotype occurred a few times.

The clonotype was recovered from an adult who was a healthcare worker with PCR-confirmed SARS-CoV-2 infection or an uninfected control (not recorded which). The V call is TRBV5-1, the J call TRBJ2-1; 10 bases are a match to TRBD2. Sequences were derived from whole blood, sampled at baseline. CDR3 nucleotide sequence: TGCGCCAGCAGCTTGCTTAGCGGGGGGCCCCCCAATGAGCAGTTCTTC. Protein: CASSLLSGGPPNEQFF.